The T cell receptor beta chain under discussion was sequenced for a study of OX40 agonist ivuxolimab in advanced cancers. Across the study: Patients were given ivuxolimab, an antibody that agonizes OX40 (CD134). Study outcomes and limitations: No determination was made of the antigen specificity of the expanded peripheral T cells.

The V gene's germline CDR1 is MRHNA and CDR2 SNTAGT. The J segment lost 8 bases and the V segment lost 0 bases, leaving 13 bases of the junction unmatched. The CDR3 has 18 amino acids. This clone was seen only a few times. No antigen is known for it. Generated by immunoSEQ multiplex PCR, the TCRdb table keeps only in-frame clones and is missing some. Seen here are some 76,000 clones, 75% to 90% observed once, and the top ten hold 6.9%. Here the sequenced sample was CD4+ or CD8+ T cells sorted from blood, taken in a trial of the OX40 agonist ivuxolimab. This TCR derives from an adult with an advanced solid tumor such as melanoma, head and neck, liver or kidney cancer. The V and J genes are TRBV6-4 and TRBJ2-1; the match to TRBD1 covers 10 bases. CDR3 loop: CASSDSMGDRGLGDEQFF. The CDR3 nucleotides are TGTGCCAGCAGTGACTCGATGGGTGACAGGGGGCTCGGCGATGAGCAGTTCTTC.